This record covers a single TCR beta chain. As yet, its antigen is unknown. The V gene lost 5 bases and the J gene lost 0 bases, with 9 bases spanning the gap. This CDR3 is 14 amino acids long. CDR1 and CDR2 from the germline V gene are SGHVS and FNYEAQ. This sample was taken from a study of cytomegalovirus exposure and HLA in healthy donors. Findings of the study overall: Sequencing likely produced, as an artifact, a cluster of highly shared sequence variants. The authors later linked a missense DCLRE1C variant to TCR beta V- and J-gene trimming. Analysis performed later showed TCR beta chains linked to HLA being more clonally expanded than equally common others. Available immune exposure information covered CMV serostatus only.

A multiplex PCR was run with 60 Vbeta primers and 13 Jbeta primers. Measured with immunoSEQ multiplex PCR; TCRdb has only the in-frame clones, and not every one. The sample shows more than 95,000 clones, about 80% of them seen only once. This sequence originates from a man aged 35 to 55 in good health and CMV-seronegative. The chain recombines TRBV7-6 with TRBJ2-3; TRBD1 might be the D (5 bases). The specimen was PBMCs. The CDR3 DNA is TGTGCCAGCAGCCTCAGGGATAGCACAGATACGCAGTATTTT. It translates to CASSLRDSTDTQYF.